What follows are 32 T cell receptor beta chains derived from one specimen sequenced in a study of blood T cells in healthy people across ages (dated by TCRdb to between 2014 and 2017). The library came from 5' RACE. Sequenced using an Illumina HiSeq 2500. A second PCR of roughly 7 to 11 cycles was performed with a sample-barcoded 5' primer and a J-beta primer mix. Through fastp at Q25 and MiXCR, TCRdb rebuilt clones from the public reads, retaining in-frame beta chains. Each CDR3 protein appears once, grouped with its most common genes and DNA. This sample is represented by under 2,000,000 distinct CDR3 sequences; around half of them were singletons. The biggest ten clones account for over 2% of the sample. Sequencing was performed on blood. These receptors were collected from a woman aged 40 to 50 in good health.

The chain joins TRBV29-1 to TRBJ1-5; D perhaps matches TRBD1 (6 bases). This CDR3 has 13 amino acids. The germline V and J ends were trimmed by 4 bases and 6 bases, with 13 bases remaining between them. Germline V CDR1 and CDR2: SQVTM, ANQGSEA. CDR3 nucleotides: TGCAGCGTTGTCAGGGGAGAAGGTCAGCCCCAGCATTTT. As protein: CSVVRGEGQPQHF.

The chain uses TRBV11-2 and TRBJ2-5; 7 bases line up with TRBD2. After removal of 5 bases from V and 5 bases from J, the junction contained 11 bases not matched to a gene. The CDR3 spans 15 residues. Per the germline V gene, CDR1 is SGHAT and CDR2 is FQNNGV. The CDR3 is CASSTPALAVETQYF. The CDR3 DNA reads TGTGCCAGCAGCACCCCCGCCCTAGCGGTGGAGACCCAGTACTTC. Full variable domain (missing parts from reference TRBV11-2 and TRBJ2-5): EAGVAQSPRYKIIEKRQSVAFWCNPISGHATLYWYQQILGQGPKLLIQFQNNGVVDDSQLPKDRFSAERLKGVDSTLKIQPAKLEDSAVYLCASSTPALAVETQYFGPGTRLLVL.

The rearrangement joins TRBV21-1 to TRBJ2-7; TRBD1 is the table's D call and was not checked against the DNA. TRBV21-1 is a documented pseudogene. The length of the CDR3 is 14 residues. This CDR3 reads CASSLGGEEDEQYF. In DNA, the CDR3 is TGTGCCAGCAGTTTAGGGGGGGAGGAAGACGAGCAGTACTTC.

CDR3: CASSQDLISGGTNEKLFF. CDR3 coding DNA: TGTGCCAGCAGCCAAGATCTTATTTCGGGGGGAACTAATGAAAAACTGTTTTTT. The chain recombines TRBV14 with TRBJ1-4; D perhaps matches TRBD1 (5 bases). The germline V and J ends were trimmed by 0 bases and 1 base, with 15 bases remaining between them. Per germline, CDR1 SGHDN and CDR2 FVKESK. The CDR3 has 18 amino acids. Based on the CDR3 plus reference TRBV14 and TRBJ1-4, the full variable domain is EAGVTQFPSHSVIEKGQTVTLRCDPISGHDNLYWYRRVMGKEIKFLLHFVKESKQDESGMPNNRFLAERTGGTYSTLKVQPAELEDSGVYFCASSQDLISGGTNEKLFFGSGTQLSVL.

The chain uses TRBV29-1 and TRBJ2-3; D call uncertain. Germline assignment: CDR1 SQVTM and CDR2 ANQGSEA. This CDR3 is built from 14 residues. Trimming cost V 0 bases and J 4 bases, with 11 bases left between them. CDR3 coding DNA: TGCAGCGTTGAAGATCAAGAGGTGGCAGATACGCAGTATTTT. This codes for CSVEDQEVADTQYF.

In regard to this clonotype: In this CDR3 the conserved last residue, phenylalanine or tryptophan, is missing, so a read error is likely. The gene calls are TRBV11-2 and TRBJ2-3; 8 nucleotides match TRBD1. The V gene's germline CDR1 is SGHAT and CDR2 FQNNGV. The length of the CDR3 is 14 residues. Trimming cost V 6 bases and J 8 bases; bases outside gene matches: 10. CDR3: CASRRTGTRATQYY. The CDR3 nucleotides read TGTGCCAGCAGGCGGACAGGGACCAGAGCTACGCAGTATTAT.

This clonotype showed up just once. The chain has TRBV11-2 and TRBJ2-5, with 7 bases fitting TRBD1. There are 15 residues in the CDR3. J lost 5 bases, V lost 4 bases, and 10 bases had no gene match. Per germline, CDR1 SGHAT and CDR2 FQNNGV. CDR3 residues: CASSSRGTVGETQYF. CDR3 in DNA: TGTGCCAGCAGCTCTAGAGGGACAGTGGGGGAGACCCAGTACTTC.

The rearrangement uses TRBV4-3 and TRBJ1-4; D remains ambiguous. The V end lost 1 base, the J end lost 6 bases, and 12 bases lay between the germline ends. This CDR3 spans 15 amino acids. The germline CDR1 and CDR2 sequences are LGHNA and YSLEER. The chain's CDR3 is CASSQGRGIDEKLFF. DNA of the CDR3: TGCGCCAGCAGCCAAGGGAGAGGAATCGATGAAAAACTGTTTTTT.

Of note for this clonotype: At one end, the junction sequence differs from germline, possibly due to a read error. Here the CDR3 reads CSTRVAPGGIFNEQYF. In DNA, the CDR3 is TGCAGTACTAGAGTAGCCCCAGGGGGGATATTTAACGAGCAGTACTTC. This chain links TRBV20-1 with TRBJ2-7; weak D call: TRBD1 (7 bases). The CDR3 sequence is 16 residues long. Germline V lookup: CDR1 DFQATT, CDR2 SNEGSKA (reference sequence).

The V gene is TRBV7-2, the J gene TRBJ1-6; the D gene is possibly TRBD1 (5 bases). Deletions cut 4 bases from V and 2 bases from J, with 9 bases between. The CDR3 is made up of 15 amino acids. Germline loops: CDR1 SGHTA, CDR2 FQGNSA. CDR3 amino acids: CASSSEQAYNSPLHF. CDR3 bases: TGTGCCAGCAGCTCCGAACAGGCCTATAATTCACCCCTCCACTTT.

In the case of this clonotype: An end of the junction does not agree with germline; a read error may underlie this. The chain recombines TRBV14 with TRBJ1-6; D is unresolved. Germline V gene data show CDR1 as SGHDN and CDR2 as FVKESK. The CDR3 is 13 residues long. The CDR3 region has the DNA TGTGCCAACAGCCAAGAAAGATATTCACCCCTCCACTTT. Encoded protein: CANSQERYSPLHF.

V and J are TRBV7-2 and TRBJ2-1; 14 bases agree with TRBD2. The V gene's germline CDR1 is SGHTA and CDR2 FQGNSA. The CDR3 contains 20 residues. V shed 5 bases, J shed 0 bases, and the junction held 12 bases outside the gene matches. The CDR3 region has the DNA TGTGCCAGCAGCCCCCGGACTAGCGGGGGGCCTTGGAGCTCCTACAATGAGCAGTTCTTC. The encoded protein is CASSPRTSGGPWSSYNEQFF. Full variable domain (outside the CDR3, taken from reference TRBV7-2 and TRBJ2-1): GAGVSQSPSNKVTEKGKDVELRCDPISGHTALYWYRQSLGQGLEFLIYFQGNSAPDKSGLPSDRFSAERTGGSVSTLTIQRTQQEDSAVYLCASSPRTSGGPWSSYNEQFFGPGTRLTVL.

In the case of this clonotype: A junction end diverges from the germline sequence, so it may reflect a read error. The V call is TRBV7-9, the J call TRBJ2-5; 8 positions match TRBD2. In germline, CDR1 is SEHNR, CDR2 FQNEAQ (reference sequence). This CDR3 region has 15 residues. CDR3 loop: CASGLAGSGQETHYF. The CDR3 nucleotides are TGTGCCAGCGGCTTAGCGGGGTCAGGTCAAGAGACCCATTACTTC.

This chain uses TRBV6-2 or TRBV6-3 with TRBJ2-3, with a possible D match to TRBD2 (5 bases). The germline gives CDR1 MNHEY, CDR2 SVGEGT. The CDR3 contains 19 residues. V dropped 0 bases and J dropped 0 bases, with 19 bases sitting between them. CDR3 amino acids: CASSYSTGPESGSTDTQYF. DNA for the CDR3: TGTGCCAGCAGTTACTCGACGGGTCCGGAAAGCGGTAGCACAGATACGCAGTATTTT.

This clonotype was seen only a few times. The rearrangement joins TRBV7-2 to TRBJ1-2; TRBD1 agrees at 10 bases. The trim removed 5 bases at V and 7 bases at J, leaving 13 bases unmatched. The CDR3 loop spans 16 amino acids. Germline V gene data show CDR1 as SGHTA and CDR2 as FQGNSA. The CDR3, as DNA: TGTGCCAGCAGCCTCGACCGGGGACAGGGGAATGGTGGCTACACCTTC. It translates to CASSLDRGQGNGGYTF.

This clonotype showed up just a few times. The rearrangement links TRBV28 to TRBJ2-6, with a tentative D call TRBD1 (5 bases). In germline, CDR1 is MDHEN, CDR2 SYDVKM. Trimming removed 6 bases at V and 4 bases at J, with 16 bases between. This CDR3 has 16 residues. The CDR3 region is CASSVGPGQGANVLTF. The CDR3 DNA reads TGTGCCAGCAGCGTTGGCCCAGGGCAAGGGGCCAACGTCCTGACTTTC.

The CDR3 spells CASSGDRGSYGYTF. The DNA for the CDR3 is TGTGCCAGCAGTGGGGACAGGGGGAGCTATGGCTACACCTTC. The V gene is TRBV2, the J gene TRBJ1-2, with TRBD1 identical over 11 bases. Looked up from germline, CDR1 is SNHLY and CDR2 is FYNNEI. This CDR3 contains 14 residues. V was pared by 4 bases and J by 4 bases, with 2 bases of the junction left unmatched.

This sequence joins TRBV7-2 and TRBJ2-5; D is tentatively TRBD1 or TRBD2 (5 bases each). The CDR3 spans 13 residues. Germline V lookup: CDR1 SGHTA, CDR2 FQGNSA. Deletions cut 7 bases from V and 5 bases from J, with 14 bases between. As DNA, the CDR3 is TGTGCCAGCAACCCGGGACCGAGGGAGACCCAGTACTTC. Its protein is CASNPGPRETQYF.

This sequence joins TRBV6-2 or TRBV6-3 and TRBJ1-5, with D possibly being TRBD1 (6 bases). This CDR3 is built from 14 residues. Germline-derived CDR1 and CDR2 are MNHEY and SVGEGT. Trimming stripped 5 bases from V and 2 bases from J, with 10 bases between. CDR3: CASSRNRGNQPQHF. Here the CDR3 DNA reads TGTGCCAGCAGTCGCAACAGGGGCAATCAGCCCCAGCATTTT.

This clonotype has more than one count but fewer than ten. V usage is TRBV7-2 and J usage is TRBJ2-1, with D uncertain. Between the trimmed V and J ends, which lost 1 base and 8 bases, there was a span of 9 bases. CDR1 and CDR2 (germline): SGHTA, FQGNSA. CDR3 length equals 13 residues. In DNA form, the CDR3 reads TGTGCCAGCAGCTTAGTGATGGATTATGAGCAGTTCTTC. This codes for CASSLVMDYEQFF.

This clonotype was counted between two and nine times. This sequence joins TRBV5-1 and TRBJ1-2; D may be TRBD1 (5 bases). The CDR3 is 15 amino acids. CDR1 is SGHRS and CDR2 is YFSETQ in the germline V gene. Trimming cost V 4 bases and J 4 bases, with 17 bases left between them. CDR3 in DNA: TGCGCCAGCAGCGACGGGGCCCGTAAACTCTATGGCTACACCTTC. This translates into CASSDGARKLYGYTF.

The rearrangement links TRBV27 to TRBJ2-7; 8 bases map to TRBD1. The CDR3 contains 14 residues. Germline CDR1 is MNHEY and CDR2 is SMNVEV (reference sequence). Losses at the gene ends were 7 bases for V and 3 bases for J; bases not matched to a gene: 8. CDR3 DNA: TGTGCCAGCACCAGGTCAGGGGGCAACTACGAGCAGTACTTC. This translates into CASTRSGGNYEQYF.

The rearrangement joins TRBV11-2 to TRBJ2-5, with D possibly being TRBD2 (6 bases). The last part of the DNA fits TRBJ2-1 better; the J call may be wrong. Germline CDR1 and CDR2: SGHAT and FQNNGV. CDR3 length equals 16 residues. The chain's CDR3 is CASSPLSRDSQETQFF. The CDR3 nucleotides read TGTGCCAGCAGCCCGCTCTCCAGGGACTCGCAAGAGACCCAGTTCTTC.

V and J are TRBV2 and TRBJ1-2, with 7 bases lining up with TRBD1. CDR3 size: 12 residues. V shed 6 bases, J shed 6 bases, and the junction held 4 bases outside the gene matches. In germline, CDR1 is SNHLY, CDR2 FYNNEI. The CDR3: CASRRDSNGYTF. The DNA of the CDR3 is TGTGCCAGCAGGCGGGACAGTAATGGCTACACCTTC.

Here the CDR3 DNA reads TGTGCCAGCAGCGACGGACGGCGAGCTAACTATGGCTACACCTTC. Translated, it gives CASSDGRRANYGYTF. The chain carries TRBV4-2 and TRBJ1-2; D remains ambiguous. Germline V gene data show CDR1 as LGHNA and CDR2 as YNFKEQ. Trimming cost V 5 bases and J 0 bases, with 13 bases left between them. There are 15 residues in the CDR3.

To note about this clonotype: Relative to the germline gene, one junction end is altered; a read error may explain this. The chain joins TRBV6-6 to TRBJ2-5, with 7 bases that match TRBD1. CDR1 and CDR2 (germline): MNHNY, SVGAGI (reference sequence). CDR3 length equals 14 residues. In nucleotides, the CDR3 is TGTGCCAGCAGTTACGGCAGGGGGATTCAGACCCGGTACTTC. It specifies CASSYGRGIQTRYF.

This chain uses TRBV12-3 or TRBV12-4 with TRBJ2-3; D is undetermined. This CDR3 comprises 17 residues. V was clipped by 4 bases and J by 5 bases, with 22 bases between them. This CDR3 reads CASSSWDATLVVDTQYF. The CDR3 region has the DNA TGTGCCAGCAGTTCCTGGGATGCTACGTTGGTTGTAGATACGCAGTATTTT.

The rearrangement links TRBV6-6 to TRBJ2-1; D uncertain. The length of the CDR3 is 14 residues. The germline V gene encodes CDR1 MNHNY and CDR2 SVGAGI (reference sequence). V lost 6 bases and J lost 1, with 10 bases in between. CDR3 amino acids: CASRPTYSYNEQFF. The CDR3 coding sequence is TGTGCCAGCAGGCCCACCTATTCCTACAATGAGCAGTTCTTC.

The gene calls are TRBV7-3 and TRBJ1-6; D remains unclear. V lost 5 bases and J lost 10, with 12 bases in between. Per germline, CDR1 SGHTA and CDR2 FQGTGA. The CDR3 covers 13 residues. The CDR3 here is CASSPGRASPLHF. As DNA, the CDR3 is TGTGCCAGCAGCCCCGGGAGGGCATCACCCCTCCACTTT.

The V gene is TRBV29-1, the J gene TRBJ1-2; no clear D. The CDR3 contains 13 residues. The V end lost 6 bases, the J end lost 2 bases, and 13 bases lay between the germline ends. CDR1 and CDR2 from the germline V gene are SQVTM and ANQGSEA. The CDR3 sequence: CSVVGPTNYGYTF. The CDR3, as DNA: TGCAGCGTCGTCGGGCCGACCAACTATGGCTACACCTTC.

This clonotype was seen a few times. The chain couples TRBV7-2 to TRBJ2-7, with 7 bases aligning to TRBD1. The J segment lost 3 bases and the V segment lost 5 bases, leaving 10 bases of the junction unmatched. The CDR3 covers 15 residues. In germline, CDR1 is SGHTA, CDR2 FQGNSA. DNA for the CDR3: TGTGCCAGCAGCCAGCCGTACAGGGGTTTCTACGAGCAGTACTTC. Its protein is CASSQPYRGFYEQYF.

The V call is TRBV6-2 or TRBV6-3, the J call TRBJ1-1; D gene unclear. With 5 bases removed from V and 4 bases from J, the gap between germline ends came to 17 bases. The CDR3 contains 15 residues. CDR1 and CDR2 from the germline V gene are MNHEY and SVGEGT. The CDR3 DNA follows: TGTGCCAGCAGTAACGCGGGGTCCCCGTCCACTGAAGCTTTCTTT. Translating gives CASSNAGSPSTEAFF.